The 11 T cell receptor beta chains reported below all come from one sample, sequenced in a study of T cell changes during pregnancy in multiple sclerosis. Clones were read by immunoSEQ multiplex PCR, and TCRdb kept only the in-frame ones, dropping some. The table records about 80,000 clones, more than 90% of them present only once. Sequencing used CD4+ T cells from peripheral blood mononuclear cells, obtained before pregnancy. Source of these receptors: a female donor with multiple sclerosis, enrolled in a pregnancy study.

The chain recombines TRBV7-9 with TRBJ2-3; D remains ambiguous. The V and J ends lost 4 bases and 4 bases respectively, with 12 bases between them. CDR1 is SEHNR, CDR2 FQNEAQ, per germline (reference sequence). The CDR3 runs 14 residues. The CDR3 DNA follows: TGTGCCAGCAGCTACCCGGTCCCGGCAGATACGCAGTATTTT. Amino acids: CASSYPVPADTQYF.

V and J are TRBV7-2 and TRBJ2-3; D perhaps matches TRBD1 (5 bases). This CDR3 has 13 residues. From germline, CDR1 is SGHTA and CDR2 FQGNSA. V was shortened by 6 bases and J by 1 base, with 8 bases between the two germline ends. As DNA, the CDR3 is TGTGCCAGCAGGGCGACAGGCACAGATACGCAGTATTTT. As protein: CASRATGTDTQYF.

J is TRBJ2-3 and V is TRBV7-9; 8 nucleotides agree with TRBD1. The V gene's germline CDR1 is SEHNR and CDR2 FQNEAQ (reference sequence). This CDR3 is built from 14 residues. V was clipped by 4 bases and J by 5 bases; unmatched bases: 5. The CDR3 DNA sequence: TGTGCCAGCAGCTCCTCAGGGGGCAAAGATACGCAGTATTTT. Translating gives CASSSSGGKDTQYF.

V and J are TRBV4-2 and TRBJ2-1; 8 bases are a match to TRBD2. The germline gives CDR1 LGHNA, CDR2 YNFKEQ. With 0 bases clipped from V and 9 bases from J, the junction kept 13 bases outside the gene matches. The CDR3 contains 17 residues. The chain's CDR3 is CASSQDQGSGSITEQFF. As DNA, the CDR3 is TGTGCCAGCAGCCAAGATCAGGGAAGCGGGAGCATCACTGAGCAGTTCTTC.

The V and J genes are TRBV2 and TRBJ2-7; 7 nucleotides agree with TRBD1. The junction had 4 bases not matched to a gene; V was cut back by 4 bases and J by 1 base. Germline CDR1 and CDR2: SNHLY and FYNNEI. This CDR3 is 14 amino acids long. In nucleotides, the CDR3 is TGTGCCAGCAGTGGGTGGGACAGATCCTACGAGCAGTACTTC. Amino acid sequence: CASSGWDRSYEQYF.

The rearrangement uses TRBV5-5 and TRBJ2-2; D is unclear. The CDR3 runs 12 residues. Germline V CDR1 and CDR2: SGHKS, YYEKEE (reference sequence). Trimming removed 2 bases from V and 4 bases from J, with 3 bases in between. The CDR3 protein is CASSFRTGELFF. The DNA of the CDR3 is TGTGCCAGCAGCTTCCGCACCGGGGAGCTGTTTTTT.

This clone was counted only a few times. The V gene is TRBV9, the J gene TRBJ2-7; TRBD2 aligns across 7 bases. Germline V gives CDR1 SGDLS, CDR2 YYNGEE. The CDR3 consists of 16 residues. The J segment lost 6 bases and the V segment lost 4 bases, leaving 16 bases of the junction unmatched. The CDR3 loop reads CASSPRSQSGNGEQYF. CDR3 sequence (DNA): TGTGCCAGCAGCCCCCGGTCTCAGAGCGGGAATGGCGAGCAGTACTTC.

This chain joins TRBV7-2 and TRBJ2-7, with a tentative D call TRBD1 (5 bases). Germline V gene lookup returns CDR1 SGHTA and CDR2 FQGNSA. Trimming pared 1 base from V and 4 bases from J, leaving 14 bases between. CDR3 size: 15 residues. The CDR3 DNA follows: TGTGCCAGCAGCTTAGGATCTCCAGGGAAATACGAGCAGTACTTC. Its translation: CASSLGSPGKYEQYF.

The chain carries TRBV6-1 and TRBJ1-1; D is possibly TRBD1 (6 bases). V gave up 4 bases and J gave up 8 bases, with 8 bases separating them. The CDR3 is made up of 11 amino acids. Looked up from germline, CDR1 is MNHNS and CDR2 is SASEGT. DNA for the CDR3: TGTGCCAGCAGTGCCGACAGGGAAGCTTTCTTT. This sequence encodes CASSADREAFF.

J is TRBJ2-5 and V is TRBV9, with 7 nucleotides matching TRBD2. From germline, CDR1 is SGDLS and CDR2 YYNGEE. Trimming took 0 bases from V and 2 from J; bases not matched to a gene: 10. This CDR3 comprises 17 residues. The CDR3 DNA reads TGTGCCAGCAGCGTAGCTGGAGTAGCGGGTGTTCAAGAGACCCAGTACTTC. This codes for CASSVAGVAGVQETQYF.

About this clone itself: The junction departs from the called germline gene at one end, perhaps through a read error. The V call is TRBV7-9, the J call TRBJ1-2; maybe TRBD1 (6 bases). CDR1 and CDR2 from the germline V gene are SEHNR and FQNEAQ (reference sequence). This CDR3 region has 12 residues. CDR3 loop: CASSARTAPSVF. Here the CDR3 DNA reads TGTGCCAGCAGCGCTCGGACAGCCCCGTCGGTCTTC.